The clone carrying this TCR beta chain has just one count. As originally analysed: The authors estimated nucleated cell counts from reference gene primer amplification. The method was immunoSEQ multiplex PCR; TCRdb's version includes in-frame clones alone and lacks a portion of them. D and trimming come from the DNA, and the V and J calls and clone size come from that table. This sample has about 140,000 clones, with approximately 88% found just once. The sample belongs to a study of blood T cell repertoires in COVID-19. Whole-study context: Both acute and convalescent COVID-19 samples were obtained from the United States, Italy and Spain. Sources were T cells, B-cell-depleted T cells, or PBMCs; the material itself was cDNA or gDNA.

CDR3 length: 13 residues. Trimming stripped 5 bases from V and 3 bases from J, with 11 bases between. Germline-derived CDR1 and CDR2 are MNHEY and SMNVEV (reference sequence). Sequencing was done on a sample of peripheral blood. V and J are TRBV27 and TRBJ2-7, with a possible D match to TRBD1 (6 bases). The TCR comes from a human donor in a cohort sampled during active COVID-19. As DNA, the CDR3 is TGTGCCAGCAGTCCGACAGGCGGCTACGAGCAGTACTTC. It codes for CASSPTGGYEQYF.